One sample yielded the 6 T cell receptor beta chains listed below, sequenced in a study of T cell clonality in common variable immunodeficiency. Data came from immunoSEQ multiplex PCR; TCRdb stores just in-frame clones and leaves some out. The repertoire has tens of thousands of clones, none seen only once; the ten largest take approximately 3.6%. Material for sequencing was peripheral blood mononuclear cells. These receptors originate from a person aged 18 to 69 in good health.

This clone has a count of ten or more. The CDR3 end falls 3 residues outside the read, so it is completed with the germline J gene. This chain uses TRBV2 with TRBJ1-2, with 8 bases matching TRBD1. CDR1 is SNHLY, CDR2 FYNNEI, per germline. V lost 8 bases, J lost 3 bases, and 14 bases stayed unmatched. The CDR3 is 16 residues long. CDR3 region: CASAHATGVAYYGYTF. Partial CDR3 DNA: TGTGCCAGCGCCCATGCGACAGGGGTCGCCTACTATGGC.

In its sample, this clone was seen many times. The sequenced fragment ends 3 residues before the CDR3 boundary, so the rest is inferred from the germline J gene. V usage is TRBV5-1 and J usage is TRBJ2-7; 10 nucleotides align to TRBD1. The junction had 9 bases not matched to a gene; V was cut back by 4 bases and J by 2 bases. The germline gives CDR1 SGHRS, CDR2 YFSETQ. The CDR3 consists of 16 residues. CDR3 bases read: TGCGCCAGCAGCGGAATCGGACAGGGGGTTACCTACGAG. It specifies CASSGIGQGVTYE. The whole CDR3 sequence is CASSGIGQGVTYEQYF.

Only a few counts were recorded for this clone. The read ends 3 residues shy of where the CDR3 ends; the end is completed using the germline J gene. The J gene is TRBJ1-2, the V gene TRBV7-2; the D is unclear. Germline V lookup: CDR1 SGHTA, CDR2 FQGNSA. The CDR3 totals 14 residues. CDR3 DNA (partial): TGTGCCAGCAGCTTAGTCGTTTACAGCTCTGAC. Its translation: CASSLVVYSSD. The whole CDR3 is CASSLVVYSSDYTF.

This clone was seen ten or more times. The DNA ends 3 residues before the CDR3 does, and the rest of the CDR3 is filled in from the germline J gene. This chain links TRBV12-3 or TRBV12-4 with TRBJ2-7; TRBD1 matches 8 bases. The ends lost 2 bases at V and 4 bases at J; junction bases unmatched: 4. This CDR3 region has 14 residues. The CDR3 region is CASSLSDRAYEQYF. The DNA read from the CDR3 is TGTGCCAGCAGTTTATCGGACAGGGCATACGAG.

This clone was seen only a few times. Incomplete CDR3 DNA: TGTGCCAGCAGCTTAGCAGGCCCCGGGGAG. Amino acid sequence: CASSLAGPGE. The CDR3, in full, reads CASSLAGPGELFF. V usage is TRBV7-3 and J usage is TRBJ2-2, with D uncertain. The read ends 3 residues early relative to the CDR3; the germline J gene fills the gap. Germline V CDR1 and CDR2: SGHTA, FQGTGA. V lost 2 bases and J lost 6, with 7 bases in between. The CDR3 is 13 residues long. The full variable domain, with the rest looked up from reference TRBV7-3 and TRBJ2-2, is GAGVSQTPSNKVTEKGKYVELRCDPISGHTALYWYRQSLGQGPEFLIYFQGTGAADDSGLPNDRFFAVRPEGSVSTLKIQRTERGDSAVYLCASSLAGPGELFFGEGSRLTVL.

This clone has ten or more counts. The CDR3 end falls 3 residues outside the read, so it is completed with the germline J gene. V usage is TRBV5-1 and J usage is TRBJ2-3; 11 bases align to TRBD2. The V gene's germline CDR1 is SGHRS and CDR2 YFSETQ. This CDR3 contains 16 residues. The V gene end was trimmed by 2 bases and the J gene end by 1 base; junction bases not matched to a gene: 3. The part of the CDR3 DNA that was read is TGCGCCAGCAGCTTAGGGACTAGCGGAGGCACAGATACG. Translating it yields CASSLGTSGGTDT. The CDR3 in its entirety is CASSLGTSGGTDTQYF.